One sample yielded the 27 T cell receptor beta chains listed below, sequenced in a study of T cell responses to AZD1222 COVID-19 vaccine. Here immunoSEQ multiplex PCR was the method, and the copy in TCRdb shows in-frame clones only, minus some. Of 200,000 to 250,000 clones detected, about 95% appear once; the ten largest clones hold over 1.5%. Sequenced here: peripheral blood, sampled 28 days after the second dose of the MenACWY control vaccine. The receptors here all came from an adult who received the MenACWY meningococcal vaccine as a control.

J is TRBJ2-3 and V is TRBV9, with 12 bases fitting TRBD2. CDR3 size: 16 residues. Germline CDR1 reads SGDLS; CDR2 reads YYNGEE. J was trimmed by 6 bases and V by 2 bases; bases with no gene match: 7. In nucleotides, the CDR3 is TGTGCCAGCAGCGTGACTAGCGGGAGTGGTCCGGATACGCAGTATTTT. Its translation is CASSVTSGSGPDTQYF. Full variable domain (outside the CDR3, taken from reference TRBV9 and TRBJ2-3): DSGVTQTPKHLITATGQRVTLRCSPRSGDLSVYWYQQSLDQGLQFLIQYYNGEERAKGNILERFSAQQFPDLHSELNLSSLELGDSALYFCASSVTSGSGPDTQYFGPGTRLTVL.

The rearrangement joins TRBV7-3 to TRBJ2-7; 7 bases match TRBD1. The CDR3 sequence is 15 residues long. Germline V gene data show CDR1 as SGHTA and CDR2 as FQGTGA. V lost 2 bases, J lost 1 base, and 5 bases stayed unmatched. CDR3 in amino acids: CASSLFGTESYEQYF. CDR3 nucleotides: TGTGCCAGCAGCTTATTCGGGACAGAATCCTACGAGCAGTACTTC.

The V call is TRBV14, the J call TRBJ1-5, with no clear D. The CDR3 is made up of 13 amino acids. Germline V lookup: CDR1 SGHDN, CDR2 FVKESK. The V gene lost 4 bases and the J gene lost 1 base, with 5 bases spanning the gap. The CDR3 DNA follows: TGTGCCAGCAGCCGGAGAAGCAATCAGCCCCAGCATTTT. It yields the protein CASSRRSNQPQHF.

This sequence joins TRBV6-5 and TRBJ1-2; possibly TRBD1 for D (5 bases). The V end was cut by 2 bases, the J end by 0 bases, with 10 bases between. Germline V gene lookup returns CDR1 MNHEY and CDR2 SVGAGI. The CDR3 length is 15 residues. The CDR3 nucleotides are TGTGCCAGCAGTTACGGGGCAGAAGCTAACTATGGCTACACCTTC. This translates into CASSYGAEANYGYTF.

V is TRBV5-4 and J is TRBJ2-2; 7 bases map to TRBD1. CDR3 length: 15 residues. Germline V CDR1 and CDR2: SGHNT, YYREEE (reference sequence). V lost 0 bases and J lost 6; bases outside the gene matches: 5. The CDR3 DNA is TGTGCCAGCAGCTTGGTGAAGGGGGCCGCCGGGGAGCTGTTTTTT. It codes for CASSLVKGAAGELFF.

This clone occurred once. V usage is TRBV7-9 and J usage is TRBJ2-2, with D perhaps assigned TRBD1 or TRBD2 (5 bases each). The CDR3 spans 16 residues. V was pared by 5 bases and J by 0 bases, with 13 bases between. CDR1 is SEHNR, CDR2 FQNEAQ, per germline (reference sequence). In DNA, the CDR3 is TGTGCCAGCAGCACACGGGACGGACCGAACACCGGGGAGCTGTTTTTT. Encoded protein: CASSTRDGPNTGELFF.

The V call is TRBV11-2, the J call TRBJ1-3; D is ambiguous. V gave up 1 base and J gave up 8 bases, with 6 bases separating them. This CDR3 spans 12 amino acids. Germline V gene data show CDR1 as SGHAT and CDR2 as FQNNGV. The CDR3 loop reads CASSLADDTIYF. CDR3 nucleotide sequence: TGTGCCAGCAGCTTAGCGGATGACACCATATATTTT.

V and J are TRBV2 and TRBJ2-3, with 11 bases that match TRBD1. Trimming cost V 10 bases and J 3 bases; bases outside gene matches: 6. The CDR3 spans 14 residues. Germline V gene lookup returns CDR1 SNHLY and CDR2 FYNNEI. In DNA form, the CDR3 reads TGTGCCACACCGGGGACAGGGGGAACAGATACGCAGTATTTT. It specifies CATPGTGGTDTQYF.

The rearrangement uses TRBV7-8 and TRBJ1-6; D is uncertain. The CDR3 is 16 residues long. Per the germline V gene, CDR1 is SGHVS and CDR2 is FQNEAQ. V was pared by 2 bases and J by 0 bases, with 8 bases between. The CDR3 reads CASSLSGSSYNSPLHF. CDR3 nucleotides: TGTGCCAGCAGCTTATCAGGCAGCTCCTATAATTCACCCCTCCACTTT.

The genes are TRBV3-1 (or the pseudogene TRBV3-2) and TRBJ2-7; 10 nucleotides agree with TRBD1. Germline trimming cut 1 base from V and 1 base from J; bases unmatched to any gene: 4. The germline V gene encodes CDR1 LGHDT and CDR2 YNNKEL (reference sequence). The length of the CDR3 is 16 residues. The CDR3 bases are TGTGCCAGCAGCCAAGCCCCGGGACAGGGGTCCTACGAGCAGTACTTC. Translation: CASSQAPGQGSYEQYF.

The chain carries TRBV28 and TRBJ2-3; TRBD2 matches at 8 bases. From germline, CDR1 is MDHEN and CDR2 SYDVKM. The J segment lost 2 bases and the V segment lost 8 bases, leaving 9 bases of the junction unmatched. The CDR3 is made up of 15 amino acids. CDR3 sequence: CASSNRGGYTDTQYF. For the CDR3, the DNA is TGTGCCAGCTCCAACCGGGGGGGGTACACAGATACGCAGTATTTT.

This chain's CDR3 is CASTWGVITEAFF. In nucleotides, the CDR3 is TGTGCCAGTACCTGGGGGGTCATCACTGAAGCTTTCTTT. This chain connects TRBV19 to TRBJ1-1, with D possibly matching TRBD1 (5 bases). CDR1 LNHDA and CDR2 SQIVND come from the germline V gene (reference sequence). Trimming cost V 7 bases and J 4 bases, with 13 bases left between them. The CDR3 is 13 residues long.

V is TRBV28 and J is TRBJ1-2; TRBD1 is a possible D gene (6 bases). V was trimmed by 6 bases and J by 1 base, leaving 9 bases between them. Germline V gives CDR1 MDHEN, CDR2 SYDVKM. The CDR3 extends over 13 amino acids. The CDR3 DNA reads TGTGCCAGCAGGCCGGACAGTAACTATGGCTACACCTTC. The encoded protein is CASRPDSNYGYTF.

This chain joins TRBV12-3 or TRBV12-4 and TRBJ2-2; D gene unclear. The CDR3 covers 13 residues. V gave up 4 bases and J gave up 4 bases, with 7 bases separating them. The CDR3, as DNA: TGTGCCAGCAGTTACGGTCCCACCGGGGAGCTGTTTTTT. Translating it yields CASSYGPTGELFF.

This sequence joins TRBV7-8 and TRBJ1-5; TRBD1 might be the D (5 bases). The CDR3 sequence is 14 residues long. The germline gives CDR1 SGHVS, CDR2 FQNEAQ. Deletions cut 2 bases from V and 3 bases from J, with 8 bases between. The CDR3 region has the DNA TGTGCCAGCAGCTTACGGGACGTCAATCAGCCCCAGCATTTT. The encoded protein is CASSLRDVNQPQHF. Looking up the rest from reference TRBV7-8 and TRBJ1-5 gives the full variable domain: GAGVSQSPRYKVAKRGQDVALRCDPISGHVSLFWYQQALGQGPEFLTYFQNEAQLDKSGLPSDRFFAERPEGSVSTLKIQRTQQEDSAVYLCASSLRDVNQPQHFGDGTRLSIL.

The V gene is TRBV6-5, the J gene TRBJ1-6; D is perhaps TRBD1 (6 bases). The germline V and J ends were trimmed by 6 bases and 8 bases, with 8 bases remaining between them. The germline V gene encodes CDR1 MNHEY and CDR2 SVGAGI. This CDR3 comprises 12 residues. The chain's CDR3 is CASSHRDSPLHF. DNA of the CDR3: TGTGCCAGCAGCCACAGGGATTCACCCCTCCACTTT.

V and J are TRBV10-3 and TRBJ2-3; possibly TRBD1 for D (6 bases). This CDR3 has 16 residues. Per the germline V gene, CDR1 is ENHRY and CDR2 is SYGVKD. Trimming took off 0 bases at V and 1 base at J, with 11 bases between the two ends. The CDR3 bases are TGTGCCATCAGTGAGTCGACTGCAGGGGGCACAGATACGCAGTATTTT. This translates into CAISESTAGGTDTQYF.

CDR3 in DNA: TGTGCCAGCAGGCGAGCCCCAACAACTAATGAAAAACTGTTTTTT. This translates into CASRRAPTTNEKLFF. The chain employs TRBV27 and TRBJ1-4, with no clear D. The V and J ends lost 6 bases and 0 bases respectively, with 11 bases between them. CDR1 is MNHEY, CDR2 SMNVEV, per germline (reference sequence). The CDR3 extends over 15 amino acids.

This rearrangement joins TRBV25-1 to TRBJ2-2; the match to TRBD1 covers 11 bases. This CDR3 is 14 amino acids long. V shed 10 bases, J shed 3 bases, and the junction held 4 bases outside the gene matches. Germline V gene data show CDR1 as MGHDK and CDR2 as SYGVNS. The CDR3, as DNA: TGTGCCACCCAGGGACAGGGGGACACCGGGGAGCTGTTTTTT. Protein sequence: CATQGQGDTGELFF.

The J gene is TRBJ1-5, the V gene TRBV19; 9 bases line up with TRBD1. There are 13 residues in the CDR3. V shed 10 bases, J shed 6 bases, and the junction held 7 bases outside the gene matches. The germline CDR1 and CDR2 sequences are LNHDA and SQIVND (reference sequence). The CDR3 bases are TGTGCCACTTCCGGGACAGGGAGTCAGCCCCAGCATTTT. Protein product: CATSGTGSQPQHF.

The rearrangement uses TRBV24-1 and TRBJ2-1; 9 nucleotides line up with TRBD1. The germline V gene has CDR1 KGHDR and CDR2 SFDVKD. V lost 9 bases to trimming and J lost 8 bases; unmatched junction nucleotides: 4. This CDR3 comprises 12 residues. This chain's CDR3 is CATRDRADEQFF. The CDR3 DNA follows: TGTGCCACCCGGGACAGGGCAGATGAGCAGTTCTTC.

The chain carries TRBV6-1 and TRBJ1-2, with a possible D match to TRBD1 (5 bases). The CDR3 has 11 residues. Germline V gene data show CDR1 as MNHNS and CDR2 as SASEGT. Trimming left V 3 bases short and J 11 bases short, with 10 bases between. This chain's CDR3 is CASSDGRAYTF. The CDR3 DNA is TGTGCCAGCAGTGATGGCAGGGCTTACACCTTC.

V usage is TRBV27 and J usage is TRBJ1-6; D gene ambiguous. V lost 7 bases and J lost 0, with 13 bases in between. There are 16 residues in the CDR3. Per the germline V gene, CDR1 is MNHEY and CDR2 is SMNVEV (reference sequence). Here the CDR3 reads CASTHLAGSYNSPLHF. CDR3 sequence (DNA): TGTGCCAGCACCCACCTGGCCGGCTCCTATAATTCACCCCTCCACTTT.

The J gene is TRBJ2-5, the V gene TRBV5-1; D may match TRBD1 or TRBD2 (5 bases each). V was pared by 4 bases and J by 3 bases, with 16 bases between. CDR1 and CDR2 (germline): SGHRS, YFSETQ. The CDR3 loop spans 15 amino acids. CDR3 nucleotide sequence: TGCGCCAGCAGCCCCGGCAGGATGGGGGAAGAGACCCAGTACTTC. Encoded protein: CASSPGRMGEETQYF.

J is TRBJ2-2 and V is TRBV5-6; no definite D call. The CDR3 totals 11 residues. V lost 3 bases, J lost 6 bases, and 3 bases lay in between. Germline-derived CDR1 and CDR2 are SGHDT and YYEEEE. CDR3 coding DNA: TGTGCCAGCAGCTACTCCGGGGAGCTGTTTTTT. Translating gives CASSYSGELFF.

The rearrangement links TRBV9 to TRBJ2-5; 11 nucleotides agree with TRBD1. The V segment lost 1 base and the J segment 5 bases; nucleotides outside the gene matches: 4. The CDR3 has 15 residues. Looked up from germline, CDR1 is SGDLS and CDR2 is YYNGEE. The CDR3, as DNA: TGTGCCAGCAGCGTAATCGGACAGGGGGCGGAGACCCAGTACTTC. It translates to CASSVIGQGAETQYF.

V is TRBV11-2 and J is TRBJ2-2; the D gene is possibly TRBD1 (8 bases). Germline assignment: CDR1 SGHAT and CDR2 FQNNGV. V shed 6 bases and J shed 6 bases, with 20 bases lying between them. CDR3 size: 16 residues. CDR3 loop: CASRDWTGTNAGELFF. DNA of the CDR3: TGTGCCAGCAGAGATTGGACAGGGACTAACGCCGGGGAGCTGTTTTTT.